The 23 T cell receptor beta chains below were found in one sample sequenced in a study of blood T cell repertoires in COVID-19. TCRdb's table, derived via immunoSEQ multiplex PCR, lists solely in-frame clones and lacks some. Among tens of thousands of clones listed, 90% to 95% were seen once. The specimen was peripheral blood. The receptors originated from a man aged 45-65 years with active COVID-19.

This chain uses TRBV10-1 with TRBJ2-3, with 9 bases aligning to TRBD2. Germline CDR1 is WNHNN and CDR2 is SYGVQD (reference sequence). The CDR3 runs 16 residues. With 1 base clipped from V and 6 bases from J, the junction kept 8 bases outside the gene matches. CDR3 DNA: TGCGCCAGCAGTGAGTGGTTGGCGGGAGGGGTTGATACGCAGTATTTT. This encodes CASSEWLAGGVDTQYF.

V is TRBV28 and J is TRBJ2-3, with D possibly TRBD2 on 7 matching bases. The germline V and J ends were trimmed by 10 bases and 2 bases, with 16 bases remaining between them. CDR3 size: 14 residues. CDR1 and CDR2 (germline): MDHEN, SYDVKM. The CDR3 region is CAITPGGPTDTQYF. The CDR3 DNA follows: TGTGCCATTACACCGGGGGGCCCCACAGATACGCAGTATTTT.

In its sample, this clone was seen once. J is TRBJ2-5 and V is TRBV29-1; D unresolved. The CDR3 loop spans 11 amino acids. V lost 6 bases to trimming and J lost 0 bases, with 5 bases between them. Looked up from germline, CDR1 is SQVTM and CDR2 is ANQGSEA. The CDR3 spells CSVRYQETQYF. The CDR3 DNA sequence: TGCAGCGTGAGATACCAAGAGACCCAGTACTTC.

V gene TRBV11-3 combines with J gene TRBJ2-2, with 8 bases fitting TRBD2. The CDR3 extends over 14 amino acids. J was trimmed by 6 bases and V by 3 bases; bases with no gene match: 3. Germline V CDR1 and CDR2: SGHNT, YENEEA. The CDR3, as DNA: TGTGCCAGCAGCTTTTCCGGGAGGGCCGGGGAGCTGTTTTTT. Protein product: CASSFSGRAGELFF.

The chain couples TRBV5-1 to TRBJ2-7, with D tentatively TRBD2 (6 bases). Germline V gives CDR1 SGHRS, CDR2 YFSETQ. The CDR3 is 12 residues long. V was cut by 4 bases and J by 6 bases, with 11 bases left in between. The CDR3 region is CASSPSGGEQYF. The CDR3 DNA follows: TGCGCCAGCAGCCCATCCGGGGGCGAGCAGTACTTC.

The V call is TRBV4-3, the J call TRBJ1-6, with D tentatively TRBD1 (5 bases). Germline V gene lookup returns CDR1 LGHNA and CDR2 YSLEER. There are 16 residues in the CDR3. The V and J ends lost 0 bases and 7 bases respectively, with 13 bases between them. CDR3 region: CASSQDHGGLNSPLHF. The CDR3 DNA reads as TGCGCCAGCAGCCAAGATCACGGGGGGTTGAATTCACCCCTCCACTTT.

This chain uses TRBV20-1 with TRBJ2-1; TRBD2 matches 14 bases. The CDR3 length is 16 residues. Germline loops: CDR1 DFQATT, CDR2 SNEGSKA (reference sequence). J gave up 7 bases and V 3 bases, and 8 bases lay outside the gene matches. This chain's CDR3 is CSASTWTSGRRNEQFF. The DNA of the CDR3 is TGCAGTGCTAGTACCTGGACTAGCGGGAGGAGGAATGAGCAGTTCTTC.

V gene TRBV7-9 combines with J gene TRBJ2-5, with TRBD1 matching 7 bases. CDR1 and CDR2 (germline): SEHNR, FQNEAQ (reference sequence). Germline trimming cut 4 bases from V and 4 bases from J; bases unmatched to any gene: 15. The CDR3 covers 17 residues. The CDR3 DNA is TGTGCCAGCAGCTCTCATTATAAAGGGGGACAGCGAGAGACCCAGTACTTC. Its translation is CASSSHYKGGQRETQYF.

The gene calls are TRBV12-3 or TRBV12-4 and TRBJ2-1; TRBD1 agrees at 9 bases. V lost 7 bases to trimming and J lost 15 bases; unmatched junction nucleotides: 10. CDR3 length equals 12 residues. The CDR3: CASNNPGQGMFF. The DNA for the CDR3 is TGTGCCAGCAATAATCCGGGACAGGGTATGTTCTTC.

CDR3 sequence reads: CASRKGQNNEKLFF. The CDR3 bases are TGTGCCAGCAGAAAAGGACAGAATAATGAAAAACTGTTTTTT. The chain joins TRBV2 to TRBJ1-4; a possible D gene is TRBD1 (6 bases). The CDR3 contains 14 residues. CDR1 is SNHLY, CDR2 FYNNEI, per germline. The ends were cut back, 6 bases at V and 4 bases at J, with 12 bases in the middle.

The J gene is TRBJ2-7, the V gene TRBV4-2; the D is unclear. Germline-derived CDR1 and CDR2 are LGHNA and YNFKEQ. The V gene lost 3 bases and the J gene lost 3 bases, with 15 bases spanning the gap. CDR3 length: 15 amino acids. This CDR3 reads CASSQTLGTVYEQYF. The CDR3 DNA sequence: TGTGCCAGCAGCCAGACTCTTGGTACTGTCTACGAGCAGTACTTC.

CDR3 DNA: TGTGCCACTCAGCCCGCGAGTCTGGGAGGGCCAATCGGGGAGCTGTTTTTT. This sequence encodes CATQPASLGGPIGELFF. V usage is TRBV4-2 and J usage is TRBJ2-2, with 7 bases lining up with TRBD2. V was pared by 10 bases and J by 7 bases, with 21 bases of the junction left unmatched. The germline V gene has CDR1 LGHNA and CDR2 YNFKEQ. This CDR3 is built from 17 residues.

This rearrangement joins TRBV11-3 to TRBJ1-4; no clear D gene. Trimming took 2 bases from V and 1 from J, leaving 8 bases between them. Germline V gene data show CDR1 as SGHNT and CDR2 as YENEEA. The CDR3 loop spans 15 amino acids. The CDR3 region has the DNA TGTGCCAGCAGCTTAATGGCGGGAACTAATGAAAAACTGTTTTTT. It codes for CASSLMAGTNEKLFF. Full variable domain (remainder filled in from reference TRBV11-3 and TRBJ1-4): EAGVVQSPRYKIIEKKQPVAFWCNPISGHNTLYWYLQNLGQGPELLIRYENEEAVDDSQLPKDRFSAERLKGVDSTLKIQPAELGDSAVYLCASSLMAGTNEKLFFGSGTQLSVL.

This clone was observed a few times. The chain uses TRBV13 and TRBJ1-5; a possible D gene is TRBD1 (6 bases). Trimming took off 5 bases at V and 7 bases at J, with 15 bases between the two ends. Germline assignment: CDR1 PRHDT and CDR2 FYEKMQ (reference sequence). The CDR3 runs to 14 residues. The CDR3 DNA reads TGTGCCAGCAGCGGCGGGGGCCTGCGGCAGCCCCAGCATTTT. Its protein is CASSGGGLRQPQHF.

V usage is TRBV27 and J usage is TRBJ2-7; 14 nucleotides agree with TRBD2. With 6 bases clipped from V and 2 bases from J, the junction kept 6 bases outside the gene matches. The CDR3 is 16 amino acids. Per the germline V gene, CDR1 is MNHEY and CDR2 is SMNVEV (reference sequence). The CDR3 is CASRVRLAGGTYEQYF. The CDR3 coding sequence is TGTGCCAGCAGAGTAAGACTAGCGGGGGGGACCTACGAGCAGTACTTC.

The chain has TRBV3-1 (or the pseudogene TRBV3-2) and TRBJ2-1, with 9 nucleotides matching TRBD2. CDR1 and CDR2 (germline): LGHDT, YNNKEL (reference sequence). J gave up 4 bases and V 5 bases, and 3 bases lay outside the gene matches. The CDR3 length is 14 residues. The CDR3 DNA is TGTGCCAGCAGCACTAGCGGGTCATACAATGAGCAGTTCTTC. Protein sequence: CASSTSGSYNEQFF.

The CDR3 protein is CASSFGGLEAGELFF. The CDR3 DNA follows: TGTGCCAGCAGCTTCGGCGGGCTAGAGGCCGGGGAGCTGTTTTTT. The chain joins TRBV7-8 to TRBJ2-2; possible D gene TRBD2, 5 bases. Trimming pared 3 bases from V and 6 bases from J, leaving 14 bases between. The CDR3 is 15 amino acids. Germline CDR1 SGHVS, CDR2 FQNEAQ.

V usage is TRBV11-3 and J usage is TRBJ1-1, with a tentative D call TRBD1 (6 bases). The ends were cut back, 0 bases at V and 4 bases at J, with 15 bases in the middle. The CDR3 loop spans 16 amino acids. CDR1 and CDR2 from the germline V gene are SGHNT and YENEEA. CDR3: CASSLDRGGGTTEAFF. CDR3 DNA: TGTGCCAGCAGCTTAGATCGGGGGGGCGGGACCACTGAAGCTTTCTTT.

The rearrangement uses TRBV19 and TRBJ2-1, with TRBD2 identical over 9 bases. Germline V gene lookup returns CDR1 LNHDA and CDR2 SQIVND (reference sequence). V lost 4 bases and J lost 7; bases outside the gene matches: 14. This CDR3 spans 17 amino acids. The chain's CDR3 is CASSKHPGTSMRNEQFF. The CDR3 DNA reads as TGTGCCAGTAGTAAGCACCCTGGGACTAGCATGCGGAATGAGCAGTTCTTC.

V and J are TRBV7-2 and TRBJ2-3; 8 positions match TRBD2. The germline V gene encodes CDR1 SGHTA and CDR2 FQGNSA. Trimming removed 2 bases from V and 8 bases from J; junction bases left unmatched: 3. The CDR3 consists of 13 residues. The CDR3 loop is CASSLRRGATQYF. The CDR3 nucleotides are TGTGCCAGCAGCTTAAGGCGGGGGGCTACGCAGTATTTT.

The rearrangement uses TRBV28 and TRBJ2-1; 10 bases line up with TRBD2. The trim removed 6 bases at V and 9 bases at J, leaving 8 bases unmatched. The CDR3 runs 14 residues. Germline assignment: CDR1 MDHEN and CDR2 SYDVKM. In DNA, the CDR3 is TGTGCCAGCAGGCTAGCGGGGGCCAGGGGTGAGCAGTTCTTC. As protein: CASRLAGARGEQFF.

V is TRBV9 and J is TRBJ1-1, with a weak D call TRBD1 (5 bases). In germline, CDR1 is SGDLS, CDR2 YYNGEE. The CDR3 has 15 amino acids. V dropped 0 bases and J dropped 5 bases, with 14 bases sitting between them. The CDR3 bases are TGTGCCAGCAGCGTAGGCACGGAGGGGTATACTGAAGCTTTCTTT. This translates into CASSVGTEGYTEAFF.

The chain employs TRBV18 and TRBJ2-3; 9 positions agree with TRBD2. The CDR3 is 15 amino acids. Germline V gene data show CDR1 as KGHSH and CDR2 as LQKENI. The ends lost 6 bases at V and 1 base at J; junction bases unmatched: 5. The CDR3 DNA reads TGTGCCAGCTCCAAAGCGGGAGGTGGCACAGATACGCAGTATTTT. It encodes CASSKAGGGTDTQYF.